This T cell receptor beta chain was sequenced in a study of CD4 T cells in relation to SARS-CoV-2 and coronaviruses. Across the study: PBMCs were cultured with antigen for nine to ten days before TCR beta sequencing.

CD4+ T cells from unexposed donors were obtained before the COVID-19 pandemic (2011-2018). Isolation of CD4+ T cells took place after about 9 days in culture. Cells permitting, SARS-CoV-2 S/N and four cold-coronavirus spikes were tested on unexposed-donor CD4+ T cells. Notes on this clone: Its antigen is still unknown.

Germline CDR1 reads SGHNT; CDR2 reads YYREEE (reference sequence). V lost 4 bases and J lost 2; bases outside the gene matches: 4. CDR3 length: 16 residues. Only in-frame clones appear in the TCRdb table, and some are missing; sequencing was by immunoSEQ multiplex PCR. The sample shows some 22,000 clones, 75% to 85% of them seen only once. The TCR was taken from a human donor in good health. V and J are TRBV5-4 and TRBJ1-4, with 11 positions matching TRBD1. Sequencing input: CD4+ T cells from PBMCs, cultured in vitro. The CDR3 region is CASSRTGGATNEKLFF. The CDR3 DNA reads as TGTGCCAGCAGCCGGACAGGGGGCGCCACTAATGAAAAACTGTTTTTT.